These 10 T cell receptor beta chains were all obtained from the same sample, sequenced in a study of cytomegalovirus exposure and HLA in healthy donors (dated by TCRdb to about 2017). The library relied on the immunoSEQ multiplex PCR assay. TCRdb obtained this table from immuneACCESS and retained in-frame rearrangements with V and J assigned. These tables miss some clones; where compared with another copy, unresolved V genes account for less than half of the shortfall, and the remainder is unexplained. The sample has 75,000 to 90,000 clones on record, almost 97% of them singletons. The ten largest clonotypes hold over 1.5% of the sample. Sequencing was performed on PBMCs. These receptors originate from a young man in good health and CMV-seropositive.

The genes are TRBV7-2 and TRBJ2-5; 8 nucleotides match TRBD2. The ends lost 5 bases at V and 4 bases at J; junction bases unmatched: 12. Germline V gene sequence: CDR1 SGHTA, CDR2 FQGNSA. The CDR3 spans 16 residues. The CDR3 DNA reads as TGTGCCAGCAGCCCCCGCCGATTTCGGGAGGGAGAGACCCAGTACTTC. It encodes CASSPRRFREGETQYF.

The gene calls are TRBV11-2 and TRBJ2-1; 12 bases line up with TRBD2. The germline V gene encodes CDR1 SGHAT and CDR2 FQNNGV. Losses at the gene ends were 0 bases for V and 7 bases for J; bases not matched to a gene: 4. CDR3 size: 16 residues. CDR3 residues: CASSLDLAGGPNEQFF. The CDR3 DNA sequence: TGTGCCAGCAGCTTAGATCTAGCGGGAGGGCCAAATGAGCAGTTCTTC.

The CDR3 DNA follows: TGTGCCAGCCCAGCGGGGGGAACCAAAAACATTCAGTACTTC. Translation gives CASPAGGTKNIQYF. The rearrangement links TRBV6-1 to TRBJ2-4, with 9 bases matching TRBD2. Germline V gene data show CDR1 as MNHNS and CDR2 as SASEGT. V gave up 8 bases and J gave up 2 bases; unmatched junction bases: 4. This CDR3 region has 14 residues.

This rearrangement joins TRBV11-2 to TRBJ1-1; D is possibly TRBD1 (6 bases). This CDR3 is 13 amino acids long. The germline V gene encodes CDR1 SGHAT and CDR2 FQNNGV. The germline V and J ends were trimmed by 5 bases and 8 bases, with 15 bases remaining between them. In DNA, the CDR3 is TGTGCCAGCAGCCAGACAGGCAGGGTGGAAGCTTTCTTT. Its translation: CASSQTGRVEAFF.

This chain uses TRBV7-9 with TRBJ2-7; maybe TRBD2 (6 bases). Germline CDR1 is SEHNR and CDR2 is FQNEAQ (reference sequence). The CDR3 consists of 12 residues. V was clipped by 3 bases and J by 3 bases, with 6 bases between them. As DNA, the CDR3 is TGTGCCAGCAGCTTGGACTACTACGAGCAGTACTTC. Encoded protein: CASSLDYYEQYF.

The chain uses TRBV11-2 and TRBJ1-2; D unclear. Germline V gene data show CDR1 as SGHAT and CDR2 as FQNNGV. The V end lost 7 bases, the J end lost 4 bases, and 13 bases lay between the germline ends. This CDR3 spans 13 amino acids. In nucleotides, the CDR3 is TGTGCCAGCACGTCGGGGTTTGGCTATGGCTACACCTTC. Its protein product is CASTSGFGYGYTF.

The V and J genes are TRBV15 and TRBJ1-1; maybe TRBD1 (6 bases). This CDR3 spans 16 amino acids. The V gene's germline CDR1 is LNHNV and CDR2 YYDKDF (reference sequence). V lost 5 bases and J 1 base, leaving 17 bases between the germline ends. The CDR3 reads CATSATRDTWNTEAFF. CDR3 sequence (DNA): TGTGCCACCAGCGCCACCCGGGACACGTGGAACACTGAAGCTTTCTTT.

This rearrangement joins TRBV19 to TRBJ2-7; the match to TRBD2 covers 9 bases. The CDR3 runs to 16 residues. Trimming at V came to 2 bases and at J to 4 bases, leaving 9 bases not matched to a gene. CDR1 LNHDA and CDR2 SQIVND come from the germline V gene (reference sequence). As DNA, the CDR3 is TGTGCCAGTAGTATAAGCTCCCTAGCGGGGATGTACGAGCAGTACTTC. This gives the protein CASSISSLAGMYEQYF.

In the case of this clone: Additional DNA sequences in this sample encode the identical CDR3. CDR3 in amino acids: CASSEGRNQPQHF. DNA for the CDR3: TGTGCCAGCAGTGAAGGTCGGAATCAGCCCCAGCATTTT. This rearrangement joins TRBV6-1 to TRBJ1-5; D unresolved. Germline V lookup: CDR1 MNHNS, CDR2 SASEGT. This CDR3 region has 13 residues. The V end lost 1 base, the J end lost 4 bases, and 5 bases lay between the germline ends.

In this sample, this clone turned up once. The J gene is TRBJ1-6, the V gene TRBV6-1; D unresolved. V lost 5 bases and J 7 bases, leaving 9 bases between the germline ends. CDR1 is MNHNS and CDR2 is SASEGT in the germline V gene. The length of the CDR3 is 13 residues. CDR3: CASSLQKNSPLHF. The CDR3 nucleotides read TGTGCCAGCAGTCTACAGAAAAATTCACCCCTCCACTTT.